A selection of T cell receptor beta chains follows, all from one sample in a study of cytomegalovirus exposure and HLA in healthy donors. Generated by immunoSEQ multiplex PCR, the TCRdb table keeps only in-frame clones and is missing some. Of around 71,000 clones detected, under 80% appear once; the ten largest clones hold 14%. The sample consisted of PBMCs. These receptors were obtained from a male donor in good health and CMV-seropositive. Each CDR3 is given with its conserved first and last residue. The order of the fields is J gene, clone size, V gene, D gene, CDR3 protein, CDR3 DNA. D genes are given only for firm matches. Clone size is stated in some rows and not others, as once, few, many or a class when expanded.

J gene: TRBJ1-2; clone size: .; V gene: TRBV20-1; D gene: TRBD1; CDR3 protein: CSATTGGGYTF; CDR3 DNA: TGCAGTGCGACTACAGGGGGAGGCTACACCTTC
J gene: TRBJ2-2; clone size: .; V gene: TRBV7-9; D gene: .; CDR3 protein: CSSSFKQVSGELFF; CDR3 DNA: TGTTCCAGCAGCTTTAAACAGGTCTCCGGAGAGCTGTTTTTT
J gene: TRBJ1-4; clone size: .; V gene: TRBV29-1; D gene: .; CDR3 protein: CSVSDRTNEKLFF; CDR3 DNA: TGCAGCGTGTCAGACAGAACTAATGAAAAACTGTTTTTT
J gene: TRBJ1-2; clone size: .; V gene: TRBV7-9; D gene: .; CDR3 protein: CASSLGQQGSYGYTF; CDR3 DNA: TGTGCCAGCAGCTTAGGGCAGCAGGGGTCCTATGGCTACACCTTC
J gene: TRBJ2-1; clone size: .; V gene: TRBV5-1; D gene: .; CDR3 protein: CASSETSRGSYNEQFF; CDR3 DNA: TGCGCCAGCAGCGAAACTTCGCGGGGCTCCTACAATGAGCAGTTCTTC
J gene: TRBJ1-2; clone size: .; V gene: TRBV19; D gene: TRBD1; CDR3 protein: CASSGQGADGYTF; CDR3 DNA: TGTGCCAGTAGTGGGCAGGGGGCTGATGGCTACACCTTC
J gene: TRBJ2-3; clone size: .; V gene: TRBV6-5; D gene: TRBD1; CDR3 protein: CASSLDRVSTDTQYF; CDR3 DNA: TGTGCCAGCAGTCTGGACAGGGTAAGCACAGATACGCAGTATTTT
J gene: TRBJ2-3; clone size: .; V gene: TRBV9; D gene: TRBD2; CDR3 protein: CASSPRTSGYTQYF; CDR3 DNA: TGTGCCAGCAGCCCACGGACTAGCGGTTATACGCAGTATTTT
J gene: TRBJ2-7; clone size: .; V gene: TRBV7-9; D gene: .; CDR3 protein: CSSSLSSYEQYF; CDR3 DNA: TGTTCCAGCAGCTTGAGCTCCTACGAGCAGTACTTC
J gene: TRBJ1-1; clone size: few; V gene: TRBV7-2; D gene: .; CDR3 protein: CASSLGTGEAFF; CDR3 DNA: TGTGCCAGCAGCTTAGGAACAGGGGAAGCTTTCTTT
J gene: TRBJ1-1; clone size: .; V gene: TRBV29-1; D gene: TRBD1; CDR3 protein: CSGGQGEDTEAFF; CDR3 DNA: TGCAGCGGAGGACAGGGGGAGGATACTGAAGCTTTCTTT
J gene: TRBJ1-2; clone size: .; V gene: TRBV4-2; D gene: TRBD1; CDR3 protein: CASSRGTDYGYTF; CDR3 DNA: TGTGCCAGCAGCCGGGGGACAGACTATGGCTACACCTTC